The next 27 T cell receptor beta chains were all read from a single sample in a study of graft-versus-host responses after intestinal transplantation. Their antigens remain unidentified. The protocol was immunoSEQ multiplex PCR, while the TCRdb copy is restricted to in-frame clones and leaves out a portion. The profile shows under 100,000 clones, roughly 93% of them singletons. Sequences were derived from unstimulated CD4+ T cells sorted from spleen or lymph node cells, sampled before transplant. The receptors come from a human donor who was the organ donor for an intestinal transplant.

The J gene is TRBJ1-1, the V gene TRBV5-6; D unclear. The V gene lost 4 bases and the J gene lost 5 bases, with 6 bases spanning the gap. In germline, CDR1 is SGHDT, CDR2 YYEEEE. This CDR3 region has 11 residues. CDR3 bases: TGTGCCAGCAGCGCGGGGACTGAAGCTTTCTTT. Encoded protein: CASSAGTEAFF.

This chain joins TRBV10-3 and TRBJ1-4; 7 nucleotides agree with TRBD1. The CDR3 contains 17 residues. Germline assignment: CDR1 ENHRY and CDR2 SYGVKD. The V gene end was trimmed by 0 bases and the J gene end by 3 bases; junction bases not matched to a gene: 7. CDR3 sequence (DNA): TGTGCCATCAGTGAGTCTCCAGGGGGGAAGGCTAATGAAAAACTGTTTTTT. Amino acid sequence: CAISESPGGKANEKLFF.

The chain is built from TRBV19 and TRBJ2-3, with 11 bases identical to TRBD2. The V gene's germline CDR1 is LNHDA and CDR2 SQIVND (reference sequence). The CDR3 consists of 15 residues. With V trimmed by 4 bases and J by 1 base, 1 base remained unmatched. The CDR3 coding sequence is TGTGCCAGTAGTACACTAGCGGGGGGCACAGATACGCAGTATTTT. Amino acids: CASSTLAGGTDTQYF. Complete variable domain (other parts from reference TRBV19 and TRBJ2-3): DGGITQSPKYLFRKEGQNVTLSCEQNLNHDAMYWYRQDPGQGLRLIYYSQIVNDFQKGDIAEGYSVSREKKESFPLTVTSAQKNPTAFYLCASSTLAGGTDTQYFGPGTRLTVL.

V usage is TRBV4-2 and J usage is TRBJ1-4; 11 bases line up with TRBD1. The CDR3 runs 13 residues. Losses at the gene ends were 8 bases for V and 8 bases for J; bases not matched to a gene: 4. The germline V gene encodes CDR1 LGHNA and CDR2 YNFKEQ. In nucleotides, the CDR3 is TGTGCCAGCGGACAGGGGGCAAGGGAAAAACTGTTTTTT. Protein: CASGQGAREKLFF.

The CDR3 spells CASSVEAGPNIQYF. Here the CDR3 DNA reads TGTGCCAGCAGCGTAGAAGCGGGCCCCAACATTCAGTACTTC. The rearrangement uses TRBV9 and TRBJ2-4; the D gene is possibly TRBD2 (6 bases). The CDR3 sequence is 14 residues long. The germline V gene encodes CDR1 SGDLS and CDR2 YYNGEE. V was cut by 0 bases and J by 7 bases, with 11 bases left in between. The whole variable domain, filled in from reference TRBV9 and TRBJ2-4, reads DSGVTQTPKHLITATGQRVTLRCSPRSGDLSVYWYQQSLDQGLQFLIQYYNGEERAKGNILERFSAQQFPDLHSELNLSSLELGDSALYFCASSVEAGPNIQYFGAGTRLSVL.

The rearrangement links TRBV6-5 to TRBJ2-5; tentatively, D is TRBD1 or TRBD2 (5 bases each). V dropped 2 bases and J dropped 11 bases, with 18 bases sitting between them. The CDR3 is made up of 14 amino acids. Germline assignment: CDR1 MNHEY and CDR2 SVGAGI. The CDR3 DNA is TGTGCCAGCAGTTACCACCCTAGACTGGGGGAGCAGTACTTC. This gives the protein CASSYHPRLGEQYF.

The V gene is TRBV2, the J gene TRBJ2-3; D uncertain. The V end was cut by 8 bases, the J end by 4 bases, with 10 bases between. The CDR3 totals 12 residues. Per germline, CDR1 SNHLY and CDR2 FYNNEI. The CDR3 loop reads CASDQSADTQYF. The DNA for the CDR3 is TGTGCCAGCGATCAGTCGGCAGATACGCAGTATTTT.

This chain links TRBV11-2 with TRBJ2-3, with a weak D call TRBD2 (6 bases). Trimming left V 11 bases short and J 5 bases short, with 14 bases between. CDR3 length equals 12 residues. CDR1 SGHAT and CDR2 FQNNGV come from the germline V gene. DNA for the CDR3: TGTGCCTCCGGGAGCTGGAGAGATACGCAGTATTTT. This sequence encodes CASGSWRDTQYF. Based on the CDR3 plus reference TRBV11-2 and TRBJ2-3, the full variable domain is EAGVAQSPRYKIIEKRQSVAFWCNPISGHATLYWYQQILGQGPKLLIQFQNNGVVDDSQLPKDRFSAERLKGVDSTLKIQPAKLEDSAVYLCASGSWRDTQYFGPGTRLTVL.

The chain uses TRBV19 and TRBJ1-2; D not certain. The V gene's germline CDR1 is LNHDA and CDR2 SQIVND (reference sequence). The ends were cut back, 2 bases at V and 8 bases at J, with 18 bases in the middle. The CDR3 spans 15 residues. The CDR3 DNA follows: TGTGCCAGTAGTATAAGAACGAGGGCAGGAGGGGGCTACACCTTC. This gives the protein CASSIRTRAGGGYTF.

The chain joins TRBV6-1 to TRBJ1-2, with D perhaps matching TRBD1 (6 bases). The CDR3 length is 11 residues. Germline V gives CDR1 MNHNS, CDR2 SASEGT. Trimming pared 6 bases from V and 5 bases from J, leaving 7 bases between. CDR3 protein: CASRTGYGYTF. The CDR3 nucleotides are TGTGCCAGCAGGACAGGTTATGGCTACACCTTC.

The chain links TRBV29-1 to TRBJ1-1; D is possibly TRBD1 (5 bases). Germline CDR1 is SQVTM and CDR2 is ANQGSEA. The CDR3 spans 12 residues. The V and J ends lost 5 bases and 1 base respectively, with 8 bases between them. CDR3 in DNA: TGCAGCGTTTCCGGGGCGAACACTGAAGCTTTCTTT. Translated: CSVSGANTEAFF.

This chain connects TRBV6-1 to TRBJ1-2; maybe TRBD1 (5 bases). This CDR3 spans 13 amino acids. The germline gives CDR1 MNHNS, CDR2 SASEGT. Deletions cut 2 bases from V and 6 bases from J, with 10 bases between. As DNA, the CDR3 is TGTGCCAGCAGTGAATACCGGGGACATGGCTACACCTTC. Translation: CASSEYRGHGYTF.

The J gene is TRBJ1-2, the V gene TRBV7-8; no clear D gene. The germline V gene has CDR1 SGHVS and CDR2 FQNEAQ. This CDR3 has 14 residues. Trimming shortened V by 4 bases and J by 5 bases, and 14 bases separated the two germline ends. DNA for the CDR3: TGTGCCAGCAGCTCCGGACCCTTTTGGTATGGCTACACCTTC. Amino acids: CASSSGPFWYGYTF.

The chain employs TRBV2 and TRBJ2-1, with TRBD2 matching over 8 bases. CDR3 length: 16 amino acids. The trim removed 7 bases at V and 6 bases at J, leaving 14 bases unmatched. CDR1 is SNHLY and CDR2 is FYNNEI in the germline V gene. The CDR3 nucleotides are TGTGCCAGCAAGTGGGCCGGGGGGGCCTGGTCCAATGAGCAGTTCTTC. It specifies CASKWAGGAWSNEQFF.

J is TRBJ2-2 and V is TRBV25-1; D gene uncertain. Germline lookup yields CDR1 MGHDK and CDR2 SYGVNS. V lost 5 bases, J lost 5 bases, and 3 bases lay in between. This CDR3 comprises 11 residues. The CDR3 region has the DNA TGTGCCAGCAGTACTACCGGGGAGCTGTTTTTT. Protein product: CASSTTGELFF.

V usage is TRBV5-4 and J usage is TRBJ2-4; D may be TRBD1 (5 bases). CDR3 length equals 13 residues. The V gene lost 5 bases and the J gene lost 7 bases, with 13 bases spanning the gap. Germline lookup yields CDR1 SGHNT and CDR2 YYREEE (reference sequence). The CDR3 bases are TGTGCCAGCAGGAACAGGAGTATGAACATTCAGTACTTC. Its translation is CASRNRSMNIQYF.

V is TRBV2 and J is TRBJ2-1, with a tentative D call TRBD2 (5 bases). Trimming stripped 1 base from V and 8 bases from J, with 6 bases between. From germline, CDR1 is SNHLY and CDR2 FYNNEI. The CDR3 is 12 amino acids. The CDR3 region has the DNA TGTGCCAGCAGTGAAGAGAGGGATGAGCAGTTCTTC. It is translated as CASSEERDEQFF.

This CDR3 reads CASSLGGRPTDTQYF. CDR3 in DNA: TGCGCCAGCAGCTTGGGGGGACGTCCCACAGATACGCAGTATTTT. The rearrangement uses TRBV5-1 and TRBJ2-3, with D possibly being TRBD1 or TRBD2 (5 bases each). Germline V lookup: CDR1 SGHRS, CDR2 YFSETQ. The CDR3 runs 15 residues. The V end lost 0 bases, the J end lost 2 bases, and 10 bases lay between the germline ends.

CDR3 protein: CASRVQGDSNQPQHF. In nucleotides, the CDR3 is TGTGCCAGCAGAGTACAGGGAGATAGCAATCAGCCCCAGCATTTT. This chain uses TRBV6-5 with TRBJ1-5; D might be TRBD1 (6 bases). Deletions cut 6 bases from V and 0 bases from J, with 12 bases between. There are 15 residues in the CDR3. Germline V lookup: CDR1 MNHEY, CDR2 SVGAGI.

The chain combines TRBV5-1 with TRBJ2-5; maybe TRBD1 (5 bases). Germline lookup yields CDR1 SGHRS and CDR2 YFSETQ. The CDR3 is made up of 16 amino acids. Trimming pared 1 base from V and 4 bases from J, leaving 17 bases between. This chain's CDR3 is CASSLRQGLGVETQYF. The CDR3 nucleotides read TGCGCCAGCAGCTTGCGGCAGGGATTAGGGGTAGAGACCCAGTACTTC.

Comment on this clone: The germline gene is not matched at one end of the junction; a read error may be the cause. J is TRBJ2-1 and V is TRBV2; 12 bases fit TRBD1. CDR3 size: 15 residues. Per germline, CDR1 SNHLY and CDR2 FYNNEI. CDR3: CAGSLGQGANYEQFF. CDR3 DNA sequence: TGTGCCGGCAGCCTGGGACAGGGGGCGAATTATGAGCAGTTCTTC.

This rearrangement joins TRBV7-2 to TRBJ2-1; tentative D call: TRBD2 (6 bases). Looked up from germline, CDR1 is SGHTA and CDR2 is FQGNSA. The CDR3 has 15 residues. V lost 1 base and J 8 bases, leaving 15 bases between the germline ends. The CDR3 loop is CASSLGLGGPYEQFF. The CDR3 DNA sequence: TGTGCCAGCAGCTTAGGGCTCGGGGGACCCTATGAGCAGTTCTTC.

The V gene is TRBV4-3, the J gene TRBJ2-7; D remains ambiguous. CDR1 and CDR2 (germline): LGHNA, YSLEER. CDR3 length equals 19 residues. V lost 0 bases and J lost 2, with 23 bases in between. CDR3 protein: CASSQDLSIGIPLTYEQYF. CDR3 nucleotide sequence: TGCGCCAGCAGCCAAGATCTTTCGATCGGAATTCCACTGACCTACGAGCAGTACTTC.

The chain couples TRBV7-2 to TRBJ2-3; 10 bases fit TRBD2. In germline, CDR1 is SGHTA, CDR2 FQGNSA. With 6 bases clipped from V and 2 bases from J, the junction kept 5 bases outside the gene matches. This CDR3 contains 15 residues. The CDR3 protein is CASSPLAGITDTQYF. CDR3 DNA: TGTGCCAGCAGTCCACTAGCGGGGATCACAGATACGCAGTATTTT.

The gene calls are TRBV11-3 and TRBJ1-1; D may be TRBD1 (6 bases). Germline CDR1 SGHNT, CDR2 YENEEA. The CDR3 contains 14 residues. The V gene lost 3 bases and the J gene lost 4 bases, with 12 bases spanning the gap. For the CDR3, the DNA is TGTGCCAGCAGCTTGGGGGCATGGTCCACTGAAGCTTTCTTT. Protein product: CASSLGAWSTEAFF.

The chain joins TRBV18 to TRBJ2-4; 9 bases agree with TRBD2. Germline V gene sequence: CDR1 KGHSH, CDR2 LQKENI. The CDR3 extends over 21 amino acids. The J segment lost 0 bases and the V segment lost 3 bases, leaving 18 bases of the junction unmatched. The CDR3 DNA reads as TGTGCCAGCTCACCTTATCACAGCGGGGGGCAAACACCGCTAGCCAAAAACATTCAGTACTTC. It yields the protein CASSPYHSGGQTPLAKNIQYF.

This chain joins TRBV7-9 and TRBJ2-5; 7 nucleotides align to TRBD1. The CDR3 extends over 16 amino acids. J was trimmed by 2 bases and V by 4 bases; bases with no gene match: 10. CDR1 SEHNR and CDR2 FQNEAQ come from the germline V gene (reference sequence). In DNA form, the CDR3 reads TGTGCCAGCAGCTCCCCTTGGTCACAGGGGCAAGAGACCCAGTACTTC. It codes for CASSSPWSQGQETQYF.